This entry describes one T cell receptor beta chain. These data are taken from a study of T cell responses to AZD1222 COVID-19 vaccine. TCRdb keeps only in-frame clones here, not all; method: immunoSEQ multiplex PCR. This table holds approximately 160,000 clones, around 88% found once. Trimming left V 6 bases short and J 10 bases short, with 18 bases between. The CDR3 consists of 13 residues. Looked up from germline, CDR1 is MNHEY and CDR2 is SVGAGI. V is TRBV6-5 and J is TRBJ1-1; D may be TRBD1 (5 bases). This material consisted of peripheral blood, taken on day 0 of AZD1222 vaccination. This sequence originates from an adult in good health. The CDR3 sequence: CASRGGTLLSAFF. The CDR3 nucleotides are TGTGCCAGCAGGGGGGGGACTCTATTGTCAGCTTTCTTT.